This paragraph covers one T cell receptor beta chain sequence. The CDR3 spans 15 residues. V lost 2 bases, J lost 2 bases, and 10 bases lay in between. The assay was immunoSEQ multiplex PCR, and TCRdb's table has in-frame clones only and misses some. The table records about 70,000 clones, roughly 80% of them present only once. The source of the sample is a study of OX40 agonist ivuxolimab in advanced cancers. At the level of the study: Patients in the trial were receiving intravenous ivuxolimab every 2 weeks, at doses of 0.01 to 10 mg/kg. Three patients had partial responses: one hepatocellular carcinoma, two cutaneous melanoma.

This chain joins TRBV23-1 and TRBJ1-3; perhaps TRBD1 as D (5 bases). TRBV23-1 is flagged as an ORF with uncertain function. The source of this sequence is an adult with an advanced solid tumor such as melanoma, head and neck, liver or kidney cancer. Sequences were derived from CD4+ or CD8+ T cells sorted from blood, sampled in a trial of the OX40 agonist ivuxolimab. The DNA for the CDR3 is TGCGCCAGCAGTCAAATAGGGGCAGCTGGAAACACCATATATTTT. This sequence encodes CASSQIGAAGNTIYF.